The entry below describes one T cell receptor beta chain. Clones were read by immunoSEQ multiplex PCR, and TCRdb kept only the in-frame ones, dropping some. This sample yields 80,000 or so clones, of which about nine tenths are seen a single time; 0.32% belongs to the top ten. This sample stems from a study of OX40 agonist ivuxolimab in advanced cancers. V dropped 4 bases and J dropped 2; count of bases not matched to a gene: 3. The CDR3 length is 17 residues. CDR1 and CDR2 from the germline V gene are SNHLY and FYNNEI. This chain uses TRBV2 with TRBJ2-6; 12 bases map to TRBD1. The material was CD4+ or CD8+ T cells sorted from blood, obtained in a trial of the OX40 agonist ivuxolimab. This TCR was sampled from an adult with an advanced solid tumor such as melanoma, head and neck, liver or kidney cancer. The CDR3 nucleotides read TGTGCCAGCAGTGGGGGGACAGGGGGCACTGGGGCCAACGTCCTGACTTTC. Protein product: CASSGGTGGTGANVLTF.